The TCR beta chain described here comes from a study of OX40 agonist ivuxolimab in advanced cancers. Study-wide background: Patients with hepatocellular carcinoma, melanoma, renal cell or head and neck cancer made up the dose-escalation patients. Findings of the study overall: Blood T cells, both CD4+ and CD8+, expanded clonally by week 6 at 0.1 to 3.0 mg/kg.

Clones were read by immunoSEQ multiplex PCR, and TCRdb kept only the in-frame ones, dropping some. The sample has 66,000 or so clones; approximately 92% are singletons. The germline CDR1 and CDR2 sequences are MNHEY and SMNVEV (reference sequence). V shed 6 bases and J shed 4 bases, with 13 bases lying between them. The CDR3 spans 13 residues. A note on this clone: What it binds is unknown.

The material was CD4+ or CD8+ T cells sorted from blood, obtained in a trial of the OX40 agonist ivuxolimab. V gene TRBV27 combines with J gene TRBJ2-7; TRBD1 is a possible D gene (7 bases). This receptor was identified in an adult with an advanced solid tumor such as melanoma, head and neck, liver or kidney cancer. CDR3 region: CASRFRGEYEQYF. The CDR3 DNA reads as TGTGCCAGCAGATTCAGGGGGGAATACGAGCAGTACTTC.